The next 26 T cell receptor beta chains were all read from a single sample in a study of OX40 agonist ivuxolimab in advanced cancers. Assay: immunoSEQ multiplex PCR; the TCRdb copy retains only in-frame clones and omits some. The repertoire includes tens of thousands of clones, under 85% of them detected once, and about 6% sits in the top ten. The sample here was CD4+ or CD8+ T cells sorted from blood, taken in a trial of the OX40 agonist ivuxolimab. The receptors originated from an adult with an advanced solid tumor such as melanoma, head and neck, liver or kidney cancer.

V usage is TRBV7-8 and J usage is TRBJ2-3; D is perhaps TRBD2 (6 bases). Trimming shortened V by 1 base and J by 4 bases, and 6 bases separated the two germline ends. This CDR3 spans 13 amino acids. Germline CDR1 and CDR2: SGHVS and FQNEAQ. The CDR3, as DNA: TGTGCCAGCAGCTTAGGGGGGGCAGATACGCAGTATTTT. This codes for CASSLGGADTQYF.

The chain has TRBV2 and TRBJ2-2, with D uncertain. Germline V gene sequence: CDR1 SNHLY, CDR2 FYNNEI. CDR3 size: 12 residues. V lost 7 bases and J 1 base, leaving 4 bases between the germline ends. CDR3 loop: CASNLNTGELFF. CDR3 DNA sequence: TGTGCCAGCAACCTGAACACCGGGGAGCTGTTTTTT.

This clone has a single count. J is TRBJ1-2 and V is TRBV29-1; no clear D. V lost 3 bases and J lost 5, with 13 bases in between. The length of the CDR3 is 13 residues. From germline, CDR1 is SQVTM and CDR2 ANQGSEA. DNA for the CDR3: TGCAGCGTTGAGGACTTTTCAACGTATGGCTACACCTTC. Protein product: CSVEDFSTYGYTF.

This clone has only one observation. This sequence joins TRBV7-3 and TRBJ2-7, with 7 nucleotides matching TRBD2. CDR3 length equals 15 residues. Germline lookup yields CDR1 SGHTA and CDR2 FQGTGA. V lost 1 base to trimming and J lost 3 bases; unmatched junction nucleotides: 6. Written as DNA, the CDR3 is TGTGCCAGCAGCTTAAGGGGGGGAGTGGGCTACGAGCAGTACTTC. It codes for CASSLRGGVGYEQYF.

CDR3 nucleotide sequence: TGTGCCAGCAGCCAGATAGAAAGACTAGCGGGAGGTGGGGAGCAGTACTTC. Amino acids: CASSQIERLAGGGEQYF. The chain couples TRBV4-2 to TRBJ2-7; 13 nucleotides agree with TRBD2. Germline values: CDR1 LGHNA, CDR2 YNFKEQ. The CDR3 is made up of 17 amino acids. J lost 7 bases, V lost 3 bases, and 12 bases had no gene match.

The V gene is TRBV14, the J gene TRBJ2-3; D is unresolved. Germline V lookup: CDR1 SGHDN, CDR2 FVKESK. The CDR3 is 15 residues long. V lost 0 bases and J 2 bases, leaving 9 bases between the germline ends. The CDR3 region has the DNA TGTGCCAGCAGCCAAGAGGTCGGAGTCACAGATACGCAGTATTTT. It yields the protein CASSQEVGVTDTQYF.

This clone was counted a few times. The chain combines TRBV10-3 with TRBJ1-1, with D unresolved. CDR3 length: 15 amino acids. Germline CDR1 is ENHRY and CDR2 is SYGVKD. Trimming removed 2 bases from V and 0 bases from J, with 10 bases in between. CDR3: CAISEGKIMNTEAFF. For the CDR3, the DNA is TGTGCCATCAGTGAGGGGAAGATTATGAACACTGAAGCTTTCTTT.

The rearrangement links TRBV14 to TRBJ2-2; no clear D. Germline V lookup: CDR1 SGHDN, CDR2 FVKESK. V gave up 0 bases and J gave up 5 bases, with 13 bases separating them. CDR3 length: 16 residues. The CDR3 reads CASSQDGQVRTGELFF. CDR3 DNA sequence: TGTGCCAGCAGCCAAGATGGTCAGGTCCGTACCGGGGAGCTGTTTTTT.

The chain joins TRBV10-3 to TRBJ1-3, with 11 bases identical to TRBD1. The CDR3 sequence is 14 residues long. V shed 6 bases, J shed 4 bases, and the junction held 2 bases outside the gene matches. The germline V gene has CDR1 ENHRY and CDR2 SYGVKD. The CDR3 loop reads CAIRGQGVGNTIYF. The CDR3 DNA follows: TGTGCCATCAGGGGACAGGGGGTCGGAAACACCATATATTTT.

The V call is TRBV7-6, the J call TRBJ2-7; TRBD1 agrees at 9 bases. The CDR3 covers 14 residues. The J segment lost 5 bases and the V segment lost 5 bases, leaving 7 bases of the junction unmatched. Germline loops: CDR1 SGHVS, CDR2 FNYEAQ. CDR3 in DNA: TGTGCCAGCAGCCTCGGGACAGGGTACCACGAGCAGTACTTC. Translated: CASSLGTGYHEQYF.

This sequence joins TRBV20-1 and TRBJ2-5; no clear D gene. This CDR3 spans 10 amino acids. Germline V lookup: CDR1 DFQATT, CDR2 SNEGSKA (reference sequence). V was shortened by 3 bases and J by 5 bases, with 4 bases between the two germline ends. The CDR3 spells CSARRETQYF. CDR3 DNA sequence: TGCAGTGCTAGGAGGGAGACCCAGTACTTC.

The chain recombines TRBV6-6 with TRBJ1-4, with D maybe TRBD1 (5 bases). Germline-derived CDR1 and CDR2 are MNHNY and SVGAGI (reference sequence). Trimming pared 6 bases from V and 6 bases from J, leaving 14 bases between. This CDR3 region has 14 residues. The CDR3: CASSPPGGDEKLFF. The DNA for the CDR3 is TGTGCCAGCAGCCCCCCGGGGGGGGATGAAAAACTGTTTTTT.

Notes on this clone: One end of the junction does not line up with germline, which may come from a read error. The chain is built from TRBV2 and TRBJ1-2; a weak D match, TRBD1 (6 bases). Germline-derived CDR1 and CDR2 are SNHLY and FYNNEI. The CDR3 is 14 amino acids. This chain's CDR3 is CASSEWGARYGHTF. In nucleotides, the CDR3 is TGTGCCAGCAGTGAATGGGGGGCTCGGTATGGCCACACCTTC.

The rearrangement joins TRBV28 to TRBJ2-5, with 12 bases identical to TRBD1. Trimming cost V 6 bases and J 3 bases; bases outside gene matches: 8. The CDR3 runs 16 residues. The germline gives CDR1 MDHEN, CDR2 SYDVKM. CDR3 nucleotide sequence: TGTGCCAGCAGGATCGCCGGGACAGGGGGCGAAGAGACCCAGTACTTC. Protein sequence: CASRIAGTGGEETQYF.

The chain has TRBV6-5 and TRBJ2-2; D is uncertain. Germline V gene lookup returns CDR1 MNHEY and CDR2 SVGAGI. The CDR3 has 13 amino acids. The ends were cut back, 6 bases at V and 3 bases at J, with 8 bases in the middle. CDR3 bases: TGTGCCAGCAGCACGACTGACACCGGGGAGCTGTTTTTT. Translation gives CASSTTDTGELFF.

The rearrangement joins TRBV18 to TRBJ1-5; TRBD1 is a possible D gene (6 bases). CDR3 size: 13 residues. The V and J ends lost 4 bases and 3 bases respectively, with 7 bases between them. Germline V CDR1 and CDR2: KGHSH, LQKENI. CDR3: CASSRQDNQPQHF. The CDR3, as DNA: TGTGCCAGCTCACGACAGGACAATCAGCCCCAGCATTTT.

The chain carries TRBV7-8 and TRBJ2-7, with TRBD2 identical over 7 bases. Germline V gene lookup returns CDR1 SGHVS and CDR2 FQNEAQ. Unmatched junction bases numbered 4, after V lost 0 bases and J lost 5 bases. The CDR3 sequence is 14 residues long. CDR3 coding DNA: TGTGCCAGCAGCTTAGCGCGGGAGCGCAACGAGCAGTACTTC. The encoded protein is CASSLARERNEQYF.

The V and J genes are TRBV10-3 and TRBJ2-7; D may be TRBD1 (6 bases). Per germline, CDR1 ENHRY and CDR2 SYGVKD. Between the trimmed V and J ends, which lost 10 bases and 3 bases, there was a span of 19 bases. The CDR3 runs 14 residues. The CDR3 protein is CATLPRTESYEQYF. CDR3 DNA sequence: TGTGCCACCCTCCCCCGGACAGAGAGCTACGAGCAGTACTTC.

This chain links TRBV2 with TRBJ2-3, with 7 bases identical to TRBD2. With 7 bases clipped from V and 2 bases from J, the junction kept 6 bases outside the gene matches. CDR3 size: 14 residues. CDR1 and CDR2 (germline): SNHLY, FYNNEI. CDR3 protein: CASKGRDYTDTQYF. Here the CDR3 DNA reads TGTGCCAGCAAGGGAAGGGACTACACAGATACGCAGTATTTT.

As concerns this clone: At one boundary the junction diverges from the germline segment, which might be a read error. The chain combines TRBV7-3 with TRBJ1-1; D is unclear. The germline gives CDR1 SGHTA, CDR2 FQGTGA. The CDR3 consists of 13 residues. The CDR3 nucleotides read TGTGCCGGCAGCTTAAGCTGGAACACTGAAGCTTTCTTT. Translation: CAGSLSWNTEAFF.

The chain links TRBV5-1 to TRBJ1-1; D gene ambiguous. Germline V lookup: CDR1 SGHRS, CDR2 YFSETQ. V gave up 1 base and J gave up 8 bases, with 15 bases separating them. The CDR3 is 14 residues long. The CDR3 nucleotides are TGCGCCAGCAGCTTGTTTGGTACGGGTCAGGAAGCTTTCTTT. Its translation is CASSLFGTGQEAFF.

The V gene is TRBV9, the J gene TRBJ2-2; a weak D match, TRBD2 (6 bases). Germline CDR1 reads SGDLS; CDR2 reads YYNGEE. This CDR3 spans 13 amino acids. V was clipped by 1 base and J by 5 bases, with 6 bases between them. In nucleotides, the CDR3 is TGTGCCAGCAGCGTACGGGGGACCGGGGAGCTGTTTTTT. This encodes CASSVRGTGELFF.

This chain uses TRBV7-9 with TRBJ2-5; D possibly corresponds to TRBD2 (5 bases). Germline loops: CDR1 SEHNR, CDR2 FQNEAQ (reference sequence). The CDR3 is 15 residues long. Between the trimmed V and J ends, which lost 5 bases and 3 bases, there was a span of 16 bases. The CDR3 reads CASSASRAAEETQYF. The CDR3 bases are TGTGCCAGCAGCGCCTCCCGGGCAGCGGAAGAGACCCAGTACTTC.

In nucleotides, the CDR3 is TGCGCCAGCAGTGAGAAGGGGATAACCTACGAGCAGTACTTC. It specifies CASSEKGITYEQYF. The V gene is TRBV10-2, the J gene TRBJ2-7, with D tentatively TRBD1 (5 bases). This CDR3 has 14 residues. Germline V gene data show CDR1 as WSHSY and CDR2 as SAAADI. Trimming removed 2 bases from V and 2 bases from J, with 10 bases in between.

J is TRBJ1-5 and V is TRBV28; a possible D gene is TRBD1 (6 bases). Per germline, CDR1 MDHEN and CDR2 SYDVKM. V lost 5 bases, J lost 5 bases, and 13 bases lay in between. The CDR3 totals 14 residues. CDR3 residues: CASSPYRADQPQHF. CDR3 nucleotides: TGTGCCAGCAGTCCGTACAGGGCGGATCAGCCCCAGCATTTT. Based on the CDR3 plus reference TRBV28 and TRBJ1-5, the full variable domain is DVKVTQSSRYLVKRTGEKVFLECVQDMDHENMFWYRQDPGLGLRLIYFSYDVKMKEKGDIPEGYSVSREKKERFSLILESASTNQTSMYLCASSPYRADQPQHFGDGTRLSIL.

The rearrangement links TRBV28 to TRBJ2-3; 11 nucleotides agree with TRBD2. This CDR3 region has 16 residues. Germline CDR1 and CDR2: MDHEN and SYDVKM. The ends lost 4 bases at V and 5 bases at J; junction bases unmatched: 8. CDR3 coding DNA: TGTGCCAGCAGTTCATACTCTCTAGCGGGAGGAGATACGCAGTATTTT. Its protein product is CASSSYSLAGGDTQYF. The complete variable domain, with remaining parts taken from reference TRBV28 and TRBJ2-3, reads DVKVTQSSRYLVKRTGEKVFLECVQDMDHENMFWYRQDPGLGLRLIYFSYDVKMKEKGDIPEGYSVSREKKERFSLILESASTNQTSMYLCASSSYSLAGGDTQYFGPGTRLTVL.